This T cell receptor (beta chain) derives from a study of T cell responses to AZD1222 COVID-19 vaccine. Between the trimmed V and J ends, which lost 2 bases and 6 bases, there was a span of 10 bases. Germline V gene sequence: CDR1 MNHEY, CDR2 SVGAGI. CDR3 length: 13 residues. Notes on this clone: What it binds is not known.

Study-level findings and limits: The breadth and depth of Spike-specific TCRs increased once two AZD1222 doses had been given. Along spike, vaccine-associated CD4 TCRs were found throughout, with dominance at 160-218 and 743-854. Repertoires in all cases were sampled only once the peak T cell response had passed. It should be noted that donors were predominantly white British and more often female, and clonal diversity was possibly underestimated.

Measured with immunoSEQ multiplex PCR; TCRdb has only the in-frame clones, and not every one. The table records roughly 130,000 clones, 75% to 95% of them present only once. This material consisted of peripheral blood, taken on day 0 of AZD1222 vaccination. The clonotype originates from an adult in good health. The chain recombines TRBV6-5 with TRBJ1-2; D possibly corresponds to TRBD1 (5 bases). This chain's CDR3 is CASSYTGRDGYTF. The CDR3 DNA reads as TGTGCCAGCAGTTACACGGGGCGAGATGGCTACACCTTC.